The present entry profiles one T cell receptor (beta chain) with its context. Its antigen is undetermined. Per sample, some 93,000 TCR templates were assayed. TCRdb's table, derived via immunoSEQ multiplex PCR, lists solely in-frame clones and lacks some. The sample lists fewer than 120,000 clones, 80% to 95% occurring once. This entry comes from a study of siplizumab effects on memory and regulatory T cells. Overall study results and limits: There were only a minor fraction of alloreactive clones that mapped to unstimulated subsets. Memory cells seemed less diverse than naive T cells, which also seemed major contributors to the alloresponse. Most proliferating CD4+ or CD8+ clones, roughly 80-95%, had no naive or memory assignment.

The germline V gene encodes CDR1 MRHNA and CDR2 SNTAGT. This CDR3 has 13 residues. Trimming removed 7 bases at V and 5 bases at J, with 11 bases between. The material sequenced was CD4+ T cells sorted from blood. The chain employs TRBV6-4 and TRBJ2-2; D gene ambiguous. This TCR was recovered from a human donor in good health. The CDR3 DNA reads as TGTGCCAGCACCTATGACGGAACCGGGGAGCTGTTTTTT. Translating gives CASTYDGTGELFF.